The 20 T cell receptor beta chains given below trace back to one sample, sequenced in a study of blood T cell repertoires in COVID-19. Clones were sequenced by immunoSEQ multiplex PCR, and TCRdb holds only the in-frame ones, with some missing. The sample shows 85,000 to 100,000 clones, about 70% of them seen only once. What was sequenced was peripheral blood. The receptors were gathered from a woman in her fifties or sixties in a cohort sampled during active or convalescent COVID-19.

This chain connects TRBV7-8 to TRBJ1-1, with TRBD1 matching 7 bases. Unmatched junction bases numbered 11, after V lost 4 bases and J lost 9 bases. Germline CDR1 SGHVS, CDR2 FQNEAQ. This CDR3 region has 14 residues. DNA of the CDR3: TGTGCCAGCAGCTCTACGGCAACAGGGGCGCAAGCTTTCTTT. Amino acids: CASSSTATGAQAFF.

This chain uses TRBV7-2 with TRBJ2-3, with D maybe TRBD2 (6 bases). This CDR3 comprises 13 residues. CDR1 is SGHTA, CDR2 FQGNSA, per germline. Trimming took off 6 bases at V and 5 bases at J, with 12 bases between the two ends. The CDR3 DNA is TGTGCCAGCAGTGACGGGGGAGTAGATACGCAGTATTTT. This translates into CASSDGGVDTQYF.

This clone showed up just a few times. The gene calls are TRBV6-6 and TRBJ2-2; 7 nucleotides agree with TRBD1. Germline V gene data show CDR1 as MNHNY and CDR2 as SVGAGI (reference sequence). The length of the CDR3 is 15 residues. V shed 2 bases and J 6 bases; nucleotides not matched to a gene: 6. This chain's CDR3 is CASSYPTGFAGELFF. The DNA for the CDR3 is TGTGCCAGCAGTTACCCGACAGGGTTCGCCGGGGAGCTGTTTTTT.

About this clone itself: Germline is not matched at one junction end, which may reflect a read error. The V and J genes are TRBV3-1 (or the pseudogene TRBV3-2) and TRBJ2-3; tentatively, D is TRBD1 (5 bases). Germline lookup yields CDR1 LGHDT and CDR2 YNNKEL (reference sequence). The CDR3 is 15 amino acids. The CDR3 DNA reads TGTGCCAGCAGCCAAGGGGGTAGGGGCACAGATGCGCAGTATTTT. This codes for CASSQGGRGTDAQYF.

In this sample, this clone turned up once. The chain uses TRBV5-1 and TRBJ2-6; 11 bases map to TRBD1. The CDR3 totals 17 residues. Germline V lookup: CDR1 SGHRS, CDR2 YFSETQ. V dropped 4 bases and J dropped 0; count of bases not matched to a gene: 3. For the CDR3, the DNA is TGCGCCAGCAGCGAGGGGACAGGGGGCTCTGGGGCCAACGTCCTGACTTTC. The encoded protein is CASSEGTGGSGANVLTF.

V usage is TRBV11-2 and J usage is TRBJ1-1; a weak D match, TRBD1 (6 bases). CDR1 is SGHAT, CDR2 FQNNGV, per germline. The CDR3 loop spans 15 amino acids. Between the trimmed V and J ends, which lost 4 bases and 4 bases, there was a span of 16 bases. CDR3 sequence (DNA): TGTGCCAGCAGCTCAGGGCACAGGGTGGGCACTGAAGCTTTCTTT. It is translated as CASSSGHRVGTEAFF.

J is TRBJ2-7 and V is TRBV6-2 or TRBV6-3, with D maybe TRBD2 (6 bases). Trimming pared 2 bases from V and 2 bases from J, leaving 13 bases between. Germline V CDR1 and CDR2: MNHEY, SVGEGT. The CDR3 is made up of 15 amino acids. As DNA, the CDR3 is TGTGCCAGCAGTTACCGGGGACGGGGGACCTACGAGCAGTACTTC. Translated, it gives CASSYRGRGTYEQYF.

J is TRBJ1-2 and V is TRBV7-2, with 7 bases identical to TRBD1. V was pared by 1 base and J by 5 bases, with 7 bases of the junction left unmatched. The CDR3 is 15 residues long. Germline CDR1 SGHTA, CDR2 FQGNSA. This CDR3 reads CASSLEGSTGYGYTF. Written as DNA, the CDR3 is TGTGCCAGCAGCTTAGAGGGGTCGACAGGGTATGGCTACACCTTC.

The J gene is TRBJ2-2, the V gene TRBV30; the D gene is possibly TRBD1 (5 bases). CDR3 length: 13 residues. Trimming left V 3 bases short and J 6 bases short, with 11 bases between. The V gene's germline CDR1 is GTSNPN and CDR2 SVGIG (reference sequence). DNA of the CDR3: TGTGCCTGGAGGGGTCAGGGATCCGGGGAGCTGTTTTTT. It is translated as CAWRGQGSGELFF. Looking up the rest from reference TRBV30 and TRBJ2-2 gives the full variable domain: SQTIHQWPATLVQPVGSPLSLECTVEGTSNPNLYWYRQAAGRGLQLLFYSVGIGQISSEVPQNLSASRPQDRQFILSSKKLLLSDSGFYLCAWRGQGSGELFFGEGSRLTVL.

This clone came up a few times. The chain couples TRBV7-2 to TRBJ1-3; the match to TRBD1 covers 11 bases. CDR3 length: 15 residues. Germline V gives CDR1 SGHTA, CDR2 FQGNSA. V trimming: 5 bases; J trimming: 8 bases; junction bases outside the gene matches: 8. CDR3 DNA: TGTGCCAGCAGCCTTACCGGGACAGGGGGATACACCATATATTTT. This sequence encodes CASSLTGTGGYTIYF. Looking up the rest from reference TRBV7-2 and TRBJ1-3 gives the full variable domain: GAGVSQSPSNKVTEKGKDVELRCDPISGHTALYWYRQSLGQGLEFLIYFQGNSAPDKSGLPSDRFSAERTGGSVSTLTIQRTQQEDSAVYLCASSLTGTGGYTIYFGEGSWLTVV.

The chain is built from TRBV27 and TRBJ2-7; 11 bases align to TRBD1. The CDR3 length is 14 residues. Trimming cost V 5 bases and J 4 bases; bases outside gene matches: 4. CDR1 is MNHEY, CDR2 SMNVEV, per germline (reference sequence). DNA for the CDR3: TGTGCCAGCAGTCTGGACAGGGGGCAATACGAGCAGTACTTC. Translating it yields CASSLDRGQYEQYF.

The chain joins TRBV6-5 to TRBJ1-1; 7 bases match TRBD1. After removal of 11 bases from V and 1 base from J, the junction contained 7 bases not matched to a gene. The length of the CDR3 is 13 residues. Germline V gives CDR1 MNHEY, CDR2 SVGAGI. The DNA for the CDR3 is TGTGCCGCAAAGACAGGGTCGAACACTGAAGCTTTCTTT. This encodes CAAKTGSNTEAFF.

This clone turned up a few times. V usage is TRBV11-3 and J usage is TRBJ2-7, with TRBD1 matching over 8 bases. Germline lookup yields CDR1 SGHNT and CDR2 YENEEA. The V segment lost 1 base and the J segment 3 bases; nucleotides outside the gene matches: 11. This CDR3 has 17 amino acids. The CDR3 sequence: CASSLGVGGQANYEQYF. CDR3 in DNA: TGTGCCAGCAGCTTAGGAGTCGGGGGACAGGCGAACTACGAGCAGTACTTC. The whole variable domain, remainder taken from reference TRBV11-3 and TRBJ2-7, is EAGVVQSPRYKIIEKKQPVAFWCNPISGHNTLYWYLQNLGQGPELLIRYENEEAVDDSQLPKDRFSAERLKGVDSTLKIQPAELGDSAVYLCASSLGVGGQANYEQYFGPGTRLTVT.

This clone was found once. CDR3 in amino acids: CASSYSSYEQYF. DNA of the CDR3: TGTGCCAGCAGTTACTCATCCTACGAGCAGTACTTC. The chain has TRBV2 and TRBJ2-7; D ambiguous. V lost 5 bases and J lost 1, with 6 bases in between. The germline V gene has CDR1 SNHLY and CDR2 FYNNEI. The CDR3 has 12 residues.

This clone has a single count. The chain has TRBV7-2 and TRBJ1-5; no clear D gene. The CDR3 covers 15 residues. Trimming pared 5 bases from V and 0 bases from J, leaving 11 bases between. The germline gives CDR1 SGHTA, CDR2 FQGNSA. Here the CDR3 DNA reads TGTGCCAGCAGCGCGGGATTTAATAGCAATCAGCCCCAGCATTTT. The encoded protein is CASSAGFNSNQPQHF.

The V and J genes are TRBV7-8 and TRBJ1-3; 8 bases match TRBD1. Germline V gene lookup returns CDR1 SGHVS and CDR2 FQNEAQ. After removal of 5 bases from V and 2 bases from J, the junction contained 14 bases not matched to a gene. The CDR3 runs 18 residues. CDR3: CASSPYGDRPSAGNTIYF. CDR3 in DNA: TGTGCCAGCAGCCCATACGGGGACAGGCCGTCGGCTGGAAACACCATATATTTT.

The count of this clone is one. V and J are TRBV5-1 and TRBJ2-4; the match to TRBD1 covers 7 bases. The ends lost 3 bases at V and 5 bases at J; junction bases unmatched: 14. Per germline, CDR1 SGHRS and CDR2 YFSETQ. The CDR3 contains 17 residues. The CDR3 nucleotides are TGCGCCAGCAGCTACACGGCGGTAGGGGGCCGGGAAAACATTCAGTACTTC. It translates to CASSYTAVGGRENIQYF. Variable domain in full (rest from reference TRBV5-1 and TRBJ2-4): KAGVTQTPRYLIKTRGQQVTLSCSPISGHRSVSWYQQTPGQGLQFLFEYFSETQRNKGNFPGRFSGRQFSNSRSEMNVSTLELGDSALYLCASSYTAVGGRENIQYFGAGTRLSVL.

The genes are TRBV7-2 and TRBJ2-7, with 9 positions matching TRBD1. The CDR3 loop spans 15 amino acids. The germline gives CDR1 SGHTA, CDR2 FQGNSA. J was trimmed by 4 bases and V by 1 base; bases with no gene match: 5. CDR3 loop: CASSLGGTGIYEQYF. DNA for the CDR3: TGTGCCAGCAGCTTAGGGGGGACAGGGATTTACGAGCAGTACTTC.

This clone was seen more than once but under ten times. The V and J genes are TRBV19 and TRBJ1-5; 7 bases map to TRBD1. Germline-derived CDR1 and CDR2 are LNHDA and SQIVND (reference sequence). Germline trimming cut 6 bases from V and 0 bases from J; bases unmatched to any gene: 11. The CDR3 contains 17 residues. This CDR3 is CASRDLQGSYSNQPQHF. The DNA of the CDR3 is TGTGCCAGTAGAGACCTACAGGGGTCCTATAGCAATCAGCCCCAGCATTTT.

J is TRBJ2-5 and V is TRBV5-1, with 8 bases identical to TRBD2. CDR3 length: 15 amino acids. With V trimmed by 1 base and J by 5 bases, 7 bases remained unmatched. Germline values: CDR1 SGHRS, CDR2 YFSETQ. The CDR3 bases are TGCGCCAGCAGCTTGCTCGCGGGGGGCGCGGAGACCCAGTACTTC. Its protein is CASSLLAGGAETQYF.